A single sample is the source of the 24 T cell receptor beta chains below, sequenced in a study of blood T cell repertoires in COVID-19. The method was immunoSEQ multiplex PCR; TCRdb's version includes in-frame clones alone and lacks a portion of them. The sample shows 200,000 to 250,000 clones, 82% of them seen only once. The sequencing input was peripheral blood. The receptors come from a woman in her 70s with COVID-19, enrolled during active disease.

The V gene is TRBV29-1, the J gene TRBJ1-1; tentatively, D is TRBD1 (6 bases). Germline lookup yields CDR1 SQVTM and CDR2 ANQGSEA. Trimming took 6 bases from V and 4 from J, leaving 9 bases between them. The CDR3 spans 11 residues. CDR3 region: CSVIRGTEAFF. In DNA form, the CDR3 reads TGCAGCGTGATCAGGGGCACTGAAGCTTTCTTT.

The V call is TRBV28, the J call TRBJ1-5; a possible D gene is TRBD1 (6 bases). Germline loops: CDR1 MDHEN, CDR2 SYDVKM. This CDR3 region has 14 residues. Trimming pared 6 bases from V and 2 bases from J, leaving 11 bases between. CDR3 DNA sequence: TGTGCCAGCAGGAGACAGGTGGGCAATCAGCCCCAGCATTTT. Its protein is CASRRQVGNQPQHF.

The gene calls are TRBV6-2 or TRBV6-3 and TRBJ2-7, with D maybe TRBD2 (6 bases). Deletions cut 0 bases from V and 3 bases from J, with 15 bases between. CDR3 length: 16 residues. From germline, CDR1 is MNHEY and CDR2 SVGEGT. CDR3 nucleotide sequence: TGTGCCAGCAGTTACTCGATCGGTAGCGGAAGCTACGAGCAGTACTTC. Protein product: CASSYSIGSGSYEQYF.

This clone was detected only once. The chain links TRBV24-1 to TRBJ2-7; TRBD1 matches 9 bases. This CDR3 comprises 16 residues. Looked up from germline, CDR1 is KGHDR and CDR2 is SFDVKD. J was trimmed by 0 bases and V by 2 bases; bases with no gene match: 4. The CDR3 DNA reads TGTGCCACCAGTGATTCCGGGACAGGGAACTCCTACGAGCAGTACTTC. Its translation is CATSDSGTGNSYEQYF.

The chain recombines TRBV9 with TRBJ1-2, with 7 bases that match TRBD1. J lost 1 base, V lost 5 bases, and 2 bases had no gene match. The CDR3 sequence is 13 residues long. Per the germline V gene, CDR1 is SGDLS and CDR2 is YYNGEE. For the CDR3, the DNA is TGTGCCAGCAGTTACAGGGGTAACTATGGCTACACCTTC. It specifies CASSYRGNYGYTF.

Here the CDR3 DNA reads TGTGCCAGCAGCCCCAGACTAGCGGGAGGGGGCACAGATACGCAGTATTTT. Amino acid sequence: CASSPRLAGGGTDTQYF. The chain links TRBV5-4 to TRBJ2-3; 14 bases map to TRBD2. CDR1 and CDR2 (germline): SGHNT, YYREEE (reference sequence). The CDR3 has 17 amino acids. The V gene end was trimmed by 4 bases and the J gene end by 1 base; junction bases not matched to a gene: 5.

This sequence joins TRBV6-5 and TRBJ2-2, with a weak D call TRBD2 (6 bases). The CDR3 has 14 amino acids. The ends were cut back, 6 bases at V and 7 bases at J, with 15 bases in the middle. Germline assignment: CDR1 MNHEY and CDR2 SVGAGI. This chain's CDR3 is CASSLTSFGGELFF. The CDR3 bases are TGTGCCAGCAGCCTGACTAGTTTCGGCGGGGAGCTGTTTTTT.

The sample holds a few counts of this clone. This chain links TRBV28 with TRBJ1-2; 8 bases map to TRBD1. Germline V lookup: CDR1 MDHEN, CDR2 SYDVKM. Trimming cost V 7 bases and J 6 bases; bases outside gene matches: 13. This CDR3 region has 15 residues. The CDR3 here is CASISGTGGWDGYTF. The CDR3 coding sequence is TGTGCCAGCATTTCCGGGACAGGAGGTTGGGATGGCTACACCTTC.

V gene TRBV19 combines with J gene TRBJ1-4; no clear D. CDR3 length equals 15 residues. V was shortened by 3 bases and J by 6 bases, with 14 bases between the two germline ends. CDR1 is LNHDA and CDR2 is SQIVND in the germline V gene (reference sequence). CDR3 DNA: TGTGCCAGTAGTATCCCAACAGCACAATATGAAAAACTGTTTTTT. It encodes CASSIPTAQYEKLFF.

The V gene is TRBV9, the J gene TRBJ2-1; 10 bases agree with TRBD2. V lost 4 bases to trimming and J lost 6 bases; unmatched junction nucleotides: 16. The CDR3 is 18 residues long. CDR1 is SGDLS and CDR2 is YYNGEE in the germline V gene. Here the CDR3 reads CASSPLGFRLAGVNEQFF. As DNA, the CDR3 is TGTGCCAGCAGCCCCCTAGGGTTCCGGCTAGCGGGAGTCAATGAGCAGTTCTTC.

The rearrangement uses TRBV4-3 and TRBJ2-2; 12 positions match TRBD2. CDR1 and CDR2 (germline): LGHNA, YSLEER. There are 16 residues in the CDR3. V lost 1 base to trimming and J lost 8 bases; unmatched junction nucleotides: 5. CDR3 DNA sequence: TGCGCCAGCAGCCAAGGCCTAGCGGGAGGGCCGGGGGAGCTGTTTTTT. Amino acid sequence: CASSQGLAGGPGELFF.

This clone was seen just once. The rearrangement joins TRBV2 to TRBJ2-5, with D maybe TRBD2 (5 bases). This CDR3 is 15 amino acids long. The V gene lost 0 bases and the J gene lost 3 bases, with 11 bases spanning the gap. Germline CDR1 and CDR2: SNHLY and FYNNEI. The CDR3 DNA follows: TGTGCCAGCAGTGAAGCGCTTCCGAGGGAAGAGACCCAGTACTTC. Its translation: CASSEALPREETQYF.

The rearrangement uses TRBV28 and TRBJ1-5, with 7 bases fitting TRBD1. CDR3 length equals 17 residues. The V gene end was trimmed by 3 bases and the J gene end by 2 bases; junction bases not matched to a gene: 10. Looked up from germline, CDR1 is MDHEN and CDR2 is SYDVKM. CDR3 amino acids: CASSLLRGLSGNQPQHF. The CDR3 DNA follows: TGTGCCAGCAGTTTGTTAAGGGGGCTATCGGGCAATCAGCCCCAGCATTTT. Full variable domain (outside the CDR3, taken from reference TRBV28 and TRBJ1-5): DVKVTQSSRYLVKRTGEKVFLECVQDMDHENMFWYRQDPGLGLRLIYFSYDVKMKEKGDIPEGYSVSREKKERFSLILESASTNQTSMYLCASSLLRGLSGNQPQHFGDGTRLSIL.

This clone occurred a few times. The J gene is TRBJ1-1, the V gene TRBV2; D ambiguous. This CDR3 comprises 14 residues. The V and J ends lost 7 bases and 3 bases respectively, with 15 bases between them. In germline, CDR1 is SNHLY, CDR2 FYNNEI. This CDR3 reads CASKGRWSYTEAFF. The CDR3 bases are TGTGCCAGCAAAGGGAGGTGGAGCTACACTGAAGCTTTCTTT.

In its sample, this clone was seen once. The chain joins TRBV5-6 to TRBJ2-1; D is perhaps TRBD2 (5 bases). Germline CDR1 reads SGHDT; CDR2 reads YYEEEE. This CDR3 has 17 residues. V was shortened by 0 bases and J by 2 bases, with 15 bases between the two germline ends. CDR3 nucleotides: TGTGCCAGCAGCTTGGTTAGCCGCGGAGGTCCCTACAATGAGCAGTTCTTC. Protein: CASSLVSRGGPYNEQFF. The entire variable domain, with the rest obtained from reference TRBV5-6 and TRBJ2-1, is as follows: DAGVTQSPTHLIKTRGQQVTLRCSPKSGHDTVSWYQQALGQGPQFIFQYYEEEERQRGNFPDRFSGHQFPNYSSELNVNALLLGDSALYLCASSLVSRGGPYNEQFFGPGTRLTVL.

The genes are TRBV28 and TRBJ2-5; 7 bases align to TRBD1. V lost 6 bases to trimming and J lost 2 bases; unmatched junction nucleotides: 9. The CDR3 contains 15 residues. Germline V gene sequence: CDR1 MDHEN, CDR2 SYDVKM. As DNA, the CDR3 is TGTGCCAGCAGCCTTTCGGGGACAGCTCAAGAGACCCAGTACTTC. As protein: CASSLSGTAQETQYF.

Only one count was recorded for this clone. This chain uses TRBV19 with TRBJ2-3, with a possible D match to TRBD2 (5 bases). The germline CDR1 and CDR2 sequences are LNHDA and SQIVND (reference sequence). V was clipped by 5 bases and J by 4 bases, with 13 bases between them. The CDR3 totals 14 residues. The CDR3 loop reads CASSVVGAADTQYF. The CDR3 DNA reads as TGTGCCAGTAGTGTAGTGGGAGCAGCAGATACGCAGTATTTT.

The sample holds a few counts of this clone. The gene calls are TRBV5-4 and TRBJ1-2; D may be TRBD1 (6 bases). Germline V gene lookup returns CDR1 SGHNT and CDR2 YYREEE (reference sequence). V dropped 3 bases and J dropped 4 bases, with 13 bases sitting between them. CDR3 length: 14 residues. The CDR3 region is CASSSSTGTYGYTF. The DNA for the CDR3 is TGTGCCAGCAGCTCCTCGACAGGAACCTATGGCTACACCTTC. Together with reference TRBV5-4 and TRBJ1-2, the CDR3 gives the full variable domain: ETGVTQSPTHLIKTRGQQVTLRCSSQSGHNTVSWYQQALGQGPQFIFQYYREEENGRGNFPPRFSGLQFPNYSSELNVNALELDDSALYLCASSSSTGTYGYTFGSGTRLTVV.

The chain joins TRBV14 to TRBJ1-2, with D tentatively TRBD1 (5 bases). Trimming took 4 bases from V and 3 from J, leaving 9 bases between them. This CDR3 region has 13 residues. CDR1 and CDR2 (germline): SGHDN, FVKESK. The CDR3 nucleotides are TGTGCCAGCAGCCGACAGACCCACTATGGCTACACCTTC. Its protein product is CASSRQTHYGYTF.

A single count supports this clone. J is TRBJ2-2 and V is TRBV28; 7 bases are a match to TRBD1. Per the germline V gene, CDR1 is MDHEN and CDR2 is SYDVKM. CDR3 length equals 18 residues. Trimming took 5 bases from V and 7 from J; bases not matched to a gene: 19. DNA of the CDR3: TGTGCCAGCAGTAGGGACAGTTTTCTATTCAATGAGGTCGGGGAGCTGTTTTTT. As protein: CASSRDSFLFNEVGELFF. Variable domain in full (rest from reference TRBV28 and TRBJ2-2): DVKVTQSSRYLVKRTGEKVFLECVQDMDHENMFWYRQDPGLGLRLIYFSYDVKMKEKGDIPEGYSVSREKKERFSLILESASTNQTSMYLCASSRDSFLFNEVGELFFGEGSRLTVL.

The rearrangement joins TRBV2 to TRBJ2-7; TRBD2 matches 12 bases. The CDR3 covers 17 residues. Looked up from germline, CDR1 is SNHLY and CDR2 is FYNNEI. V lost 6 bases to trimming and J lost 5 bases; unmatched junction nucleotides: 14. The CDR3 sequence is CASRASGRARTLNEQYF. In DNA form, the CDR3 reads TGTGCCAGCAGGGCTAGCGGGAGGGCCCGTACGCTCAACGAGCAGTACTTC. Looking up the rest from reference TRBV2 and TRBJ2-7 gives the full variable domain: EPEVTQTPSHQVTQMGQEVILRCVPISNHLYFYWYRQILGQKVEFLVSFYNNEISEKSEIFDDQFSVERPDGSNFTLKIRSTKLEDSAMYFCASRASGRARTLNEQYFGPGTRLTVT.

To note about this clone: A single base separates this from a much larger clone, so it may be a read error. V is TRBV28 and J is TRBJ1-1; D remains unclear. The CDR3 consists of 15 residues. Germline CDR1 and CDR2: MDHEN and SYDVKM. Written as DNA, the CDR3 is TGTGCCGGCAGTCACTACCGACGGGAGAACACTGAAGCTTTCTTT. It is translated as CAGSHYRRENTEAFF. The complete variable domain, with remaining parts taken from reference TRBV28 and TRBJ1-1, reads DVKVTQSSRYLVKRTGEKVFLECVQDMDHENMFWYRQDPGLGLRLIYFSYDVKMKEKGDIPEGYSVSREKKERFSLILESASTNQTSMYLCAGSHYRRENTEAFFGQGTRLTVV.

The chain is built from TRBV30 and TRBJ2-1; TRBD2 agrees at 9 bases. Germline V gene sequence: CDR1 GTSNPN, CDR2 SVGIG (reference sequence). Trimming at V came to 0 bases and at J to 7 bases, leaving 7 bases not matched to a gene. The CDR3 is made up of 15 amino acids. The CDR3 loop reads CAWSVPGLAGNEQFF. The CDR3 DNA reads as TGTGCCTGGAGTGTGCCGGGACTAGCAGGGAATGAGCAGTTCTTC.

V usage is TRBV11-2 and J usage is TRBJ2-1; tentatively, D is TRBD2 (6 bases). This CDR3 region has 17 residues. The germline V gene has CDR1 SGHAT and CDR2 FQNNGV. The V end lost 0 bases, the J end lost 1 base, and 13 bases lay between the germline ends. The CDR3: CASSLEGRRASYNEQFF. DNA for the CDR3: TGTGCCAGCAGCTTAGAAGGACGGAGGGCATCCTACAATGAGCAGTTCTTC.